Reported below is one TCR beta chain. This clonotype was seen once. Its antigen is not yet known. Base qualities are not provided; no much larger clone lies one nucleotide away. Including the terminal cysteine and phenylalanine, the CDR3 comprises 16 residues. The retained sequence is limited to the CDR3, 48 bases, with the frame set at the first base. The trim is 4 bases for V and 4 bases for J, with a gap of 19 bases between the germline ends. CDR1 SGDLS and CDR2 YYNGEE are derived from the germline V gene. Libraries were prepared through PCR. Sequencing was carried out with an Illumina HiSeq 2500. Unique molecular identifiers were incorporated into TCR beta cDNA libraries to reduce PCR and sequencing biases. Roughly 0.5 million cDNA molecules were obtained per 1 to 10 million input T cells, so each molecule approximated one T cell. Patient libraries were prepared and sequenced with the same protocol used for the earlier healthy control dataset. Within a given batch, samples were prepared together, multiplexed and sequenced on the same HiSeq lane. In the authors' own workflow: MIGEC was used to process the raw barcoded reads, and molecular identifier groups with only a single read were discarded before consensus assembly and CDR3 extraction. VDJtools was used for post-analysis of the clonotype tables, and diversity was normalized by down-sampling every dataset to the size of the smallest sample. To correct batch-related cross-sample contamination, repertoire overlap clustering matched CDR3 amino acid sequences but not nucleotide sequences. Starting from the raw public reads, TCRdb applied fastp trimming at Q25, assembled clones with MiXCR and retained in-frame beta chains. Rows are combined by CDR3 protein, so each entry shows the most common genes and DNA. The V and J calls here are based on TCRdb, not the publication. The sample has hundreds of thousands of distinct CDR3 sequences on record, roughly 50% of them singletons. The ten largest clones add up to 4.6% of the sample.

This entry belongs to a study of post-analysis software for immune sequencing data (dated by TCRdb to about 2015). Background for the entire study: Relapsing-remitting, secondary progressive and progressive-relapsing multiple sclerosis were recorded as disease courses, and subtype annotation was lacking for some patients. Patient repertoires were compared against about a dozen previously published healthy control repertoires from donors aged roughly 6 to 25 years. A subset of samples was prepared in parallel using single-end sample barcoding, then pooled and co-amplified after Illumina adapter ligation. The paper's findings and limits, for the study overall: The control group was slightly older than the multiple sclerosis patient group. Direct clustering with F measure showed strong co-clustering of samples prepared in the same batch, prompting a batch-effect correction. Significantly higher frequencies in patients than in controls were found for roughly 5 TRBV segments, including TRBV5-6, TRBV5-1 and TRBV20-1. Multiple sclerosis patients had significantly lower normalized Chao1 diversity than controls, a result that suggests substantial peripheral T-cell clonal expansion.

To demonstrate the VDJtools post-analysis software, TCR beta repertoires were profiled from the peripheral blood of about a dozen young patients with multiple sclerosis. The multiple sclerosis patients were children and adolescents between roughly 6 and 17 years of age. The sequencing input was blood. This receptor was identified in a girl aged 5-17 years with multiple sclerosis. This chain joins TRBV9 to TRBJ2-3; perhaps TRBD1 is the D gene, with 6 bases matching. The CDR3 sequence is CASSPTGRGWADTQYF. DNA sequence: TGTGCCAGCAGCCCGACCGGAAGGGGGTGGGCAGATACGCAGTATTTT. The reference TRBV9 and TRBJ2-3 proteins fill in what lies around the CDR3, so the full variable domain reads DSGVTQTPKHLITATGQRVTLRCSPRSGDLSVYWYQQSLDQGLQFLIQYYNGEERAKGNILERFSAQQFPDLHSELNLSSLELGDSALYFCASSPTGRGWADTQYFGPGTRLTVL.